A single sample gave rise to the 30 T cell receptor beta chains below, sequenced in a study of T cells after posttransplantation cyclophosphamide. The assay was immunoSEQ multiplex PCR, and TCRdb's table has in-frame clones only and misses some. Of about 47,000 clones listed, around 91% were seen once; the top ten hold approximately 3.1%. Sequencing used PBMCs. All receptors come from a woman between 45 and 65 years old in good health and a related stem cell transplant donor.

The chain links TRBV19 to TRBJ1-5; 9 bases are a match to TRBD1. CDR3 size: 16 residues. Germline assignment: CDR1 LNHDA and CDR2 SQIVND (reference sequence). Unmatched junction bases numbered 7, after V lost 1 base and J lost 6 bases. The CDR3 nucleotides read TGTGCCAGTAGTATAGGGTATGACAGGGGGGGTCAGCCCCAGCATTTT. Encoded protein: CASSIGYDRGGQPQHF.

The chain uses TRBV4-2 and TRBJ1-5; the D is unclear. There are 16 residues in the CDR3. V lost 0 bases and J lost 0, with 9 bases in between. Looked up from germline, CDR1 is LGHNA and CDR2 is YNFKEQ. CDR3 sequence: CASSQDRGNSNQPQHF. Here the CDR3 DNA reads TGTGCCAGCAGCCAAGATCGGGGAAATAGCAATCAGCCCCAGCATTTT.

This rearrangement joins TRBV5-1 to TRBJ2-5; no reliable D call. Trimming removed 0 bases at V and 1 base at J, with 7 bases between. Looked up from germline, CDR1 is SGHRS and CDR2 is YFSETQ. This CDR3 contains 14 residues. The CDR3, as DNA: TGCGCCAGCAGCTTGGGGCCAGGCCAAGAGACCCAGTACTTC. It specifies CASSLGPGQETQYF.

This clone occurred once. This chain connects TRBV5-1 to TRBJ2-4; a weak D match, TRBD2 (7 bases). Trimming pared 3 bases from V and 5 bases from J, leaving 12 bases between. The germline V gene encodes CDR1 SGHRS and CDR2 YFSETQ. The CDR3 covers 14 residues. CDR3 bases: TGCGCCAGCAGCTCCCAAGGGGGGGAAAACATTCAGTACTTC. Its protein product is CASSSQGGENIQYF. The full variable domain, with the rest looked up from reference TRBV5-1 and TRBJ2-4, is KAGVTQTPRYLIKTRGQQVTLSCSPISGHRSVSWYQQTPGQGLQFLFEYFSETQRNKGNFPGRFSGRQFSNSRSEMNVSTLELGDSALYLCASSSQGGENIQYFGAGTRLSVL.

The V gene is TRBV30, the J gene TRBJ2-7; TRBD2 agrees at 10 bases. The CDR3 extends over 15 amino acids. Trimming removed 2 bases from V and 5 bases from J; junction bases left unmatched: 9. The V gene's germline CDR1 is GTSNPN and CDR2 SVGIG (reference sequence). CDR3: CAWSSPLAGAHEQYF. As DNA, the CDR3 is TGTGCCTGGAGTTCCCCGCTAGCGGGAGCCCACGAGCAGTACTTC.

The genes are TRBV5-1 and TRBJ2-7; 10 positions agree with TRBD1. The CDR3 consists of 16 residues. Germline lookup yields CDR1 SGHRS and CDR2 YFSETQ. Trimming at V came to 4 bases and at J to 3 bases, leaving 10 bases not matched to a gene. The CDR3 protein is CASSPAGTGEDYEQYF. The CDR3 nucleotides read TGCGCCAGCAGCCCGGCCGGGACAGGGGAGGACTACGAGCAGTACTTC.

The chain couples TRBV5-1 to TRBJ2-7; 8 bases are shared with TRBD1. V was clipped by 2 bases and J by 5 bases; unmatched bases: 6. Germline V gene sequence: CDR1 SGHRS, CDR2 YFSETQ. CDR3 size: 14 residues. Here the CDR3 reads CASSFRQGLNEQYF. As DNA, the CDR3 is TGCGCCAGCAGCTTCCGACAGGGGCTAAACGAGCAGTACTTC.

There are a few counts of this clone. CDR3 sequence: CASSDETGNYGYTF. The CDR3, as DNA: TGTGCCAGCAGTGACGAGACAGGGAACTATGGCTACACCTTC. The chain links TRBV6-6 to TRBJ1-2; 7 bases are a match to TRBD1. The V segment lost 5 bases and the J segment 2 bases; nucleotides outside the gene matches: 5. The CDR3 is made up of 14 amino acids. CDR1 and CDR2 (germline): MNHNY, SVGAGI (reference sequence).

This chain links TRBV25-1 with TRBJ1-4; D perhaps matches TRBD1 (5 bases). CDR1 and CDR2 from the germline V gene are MGHDK and SYGVNS. V shed 4 bases and J shed 8 bases, with 17 bases lying between them. The CDR3 spans 15 residues. CDR3: CASSVRGGGGEKLFF. The CDR3 DNA follows: TGTGCCAGCAGTGTTCGTGGGGGTGGAGGGGAAAAACTGTTTTTT.

The V and J genes are TRBV25-1 and TRBJ2-3; 9 bases agree with TRBD2. The CDR3 covers 17 residues. V lost 2 bases, J lost 1 base, and 7 bases stayed unmatched. Germline V CDR1 and CDR2: MGHDK, SYGVNS. The CDR3 region is CASSEVDQRGGTDTQYF. DNA of the CDR3: TGTGCCAGCAGTGAAGTGGACCAGCGGGGGGGCACAGATACGCAGTATTTT.

The chain has TRBV5-6 and TRBJ1-2; D gene uncertain. Germline V CDR1 and CDR2: SGHDT, YYEEEE. The CDR3 extends over 14 amino acids. V shed 0 bases and J shed 5 bases, with 11 bases lying between them. The CDR3 nucleotides are TGTGCCAGCAGCTTGGAGGCAGGCGTTTATGGCTACACCTTC. This gives the protein CASSLEAGVYGYTF.

This chain links TRBV21-1 with TRBJ1-5; the table's D call of TRBD1 was not tested on the DNA. TRBV21-1 is a documented pseudogene. This CDR3 is 15 amino acids long. The CDR3 sequence is CASSAGTAINQPQHF. DNA of the CDR3: TGTGCCAGCAGCGCCGGGACAGCTATCAATCAGCCCCAGCATTTT.

This sequence joins TRBV5-4 and TRBJ2-2, with D uncertain. From germline, CDR1 is SGHNT and CDR2 YYREEE (reference sequence). Trimming shortened V by 4 bases and J by 0 bases, and 7 bases separated the two germline ends. The CDR3 covers 14 residues. The CDR3 sequence: CASSRRANTGELFF. The CDR3, as DNA: TGTGCCAGCAGCCGCCGGGCGAACACCGGGGAGCTGTTTTTT. The full variable domain, rest sourced from reference TRBV5-4 and TRBJ2-2, is ETGVTQSPTHLIKTRGQQVTLRCSSQSGHNTVSWYQQALGQGPQFIFQYYREEENGRGNFPPRFSGLQFPNYSSELNVNALELDDSALYLCASSRRANTGELFFGEGSRLTVL.

This clone has only a few counts. The chain couples TRBV6-1 to TRBJ2-3; 10 nucleotides agree with TRBD2. J lost 3 bases, V lost 3 bases, and 0 bases had no gene match. Looked up from germline, CDR1 is MNHNS and CDR2 is SASEGT. The CDR3 has 14 amino acids. The CDR3 DNA is TGTGCCAGCAGTGAGGGACTAGCGACAGATACGCAGTATTTT. Its protein is CASSEGLATDTQYF.

The chain carries TRBV14 and TRBJ2-5; TRBD1 might be the D (6 bases). The germline V and J ends were trimmed by 1 base and 4 bases, with 13 bases remaining between them. In germline, CDR1 is SGHDN, CDR2 FVKESK. The CDR3 has 15 amino acids. The CDR3, as DNA: TGTGCCAGCAGCCAAGTGTGGGGGCTCGGAGAGACCCAGTACTTC. It encodes CASSQVWGLGETQYF.

As for this clone: One end of the junction does not line up with germline, which may come from a read error. V is TRBV7-7 and J is TRBJ2-2, with D unclear. The V gene's germline CDR1 is SSHAT and CDR2 FNYEAQ (reference sequence). This CDR3 contains 14 residues. CDR3: CASSLVSNTGELFF. In DNA, the CDR3 is TGTGCTAGCAGCTTAGTATCCAACACCGGGGAGCTGTTTTTT. The full variable domain, with the rest looked up from reference TRBV7-7 and TRBJ2-2, is GAGVSQSPRYKVTKRGQDVTLRCDPISSHATLYWYQQALGQGPEFLTYFNYEAQPDKSGLPSDRFSAERPEGSISTLTIQRTEQRDSAMYRCASSLVSNTGELFFGEGSRLTVL.

This chain uses TRBV14 with TRBJ1-1, with a possible D match to TRBD1 (6 bases). The V gene's germline CDR1 is SGHDN and CDR2 FVKESK. V was clipped by 2 bases and J by 5 bases, with 12 bases between them. The CDR3 has 14 residues. The CDR3 sequence is CASSQYQGWTEAFF. CDR3 nucleotides: TGTGCCAGCAGCCAATATCAGGGGTGGACTGAAGCTTTCTTT.

The V and J genes are TRBV5-1 and TRBJ1-2, with D possibly matching TRBD1 (6 bases). The CDR3 spans 15 residues. Trimming removed 0 bases at V and 7 bases at J, with 16 bases between. Germline CDR1 SGHRS, CDR2 YFSETQ. The CDR3 nucleotides are TGCGCCAGCAGCTTGGCGGCAGGGGTGAGTGGTGGCTACACCTTC. Encoded protein: CASSLAAGVSGGYTF. Full variable domain (missing parts from reference TRBV5-1 and TRBJ1-2): KAGVTQTPRYLIKTRGQQVTLSCSPISGHRSVSWYQQTPGQGLQFLFEYFSETQRNKGNFPGRFSGRQFSNSRSEMNVSTLELGDSALYLCASSLAAGVSGGYTFGSGTRLTVV.

DNA for the CDR3: TGTGCCACTTGGAGTACCGGCAATCAGCCCCAGCATTTT. Its protein is CATWSTGNQPQHF. The chain links TRBV6-5 to TRBJ1-5, with D hard to call. This CDR3 is built from 13 residues. CDR1 and CDR2 from the germline V gene are MNHEY and SVGAGI. Deletions cut 10 bases from V and 2 bases from J, with 12 bases between.

The J gene is TRBJ2-3, the V gene TRBV28; D possibly corresponds to TRBD2 (6 bases). This CDR3 is 18 amino acids long. V was cut by 3 bases and J by 2 bases, with 21 bases left in between. The germline V gene encodes CDR1 MDHEN and CDR2 SYDVKM. In DNA form, the CDR3 reads TGTGCCAGCAGTTTCCCAGTTCGCGGGCGGGACGACACAGATACGCAGTATTTT. This sequence encodes CASSFPVRGRDDTDTQYF.

The chain joins TRBV9 to TRBJ1-1; D unclear. The germline V gene encodes CDR1 SGDLS and CDR2 YYNGEE. This CDR3 spans 15 amino acids. Trimming stripped 1 base from V and 4 bases from J, with 14 bases between. CDR3 protein: CASSVSFAGSTEAFF. The CDR3 coding sequence is TGTGCCAGCAGCGTAAGTTTTGCGGGTAGCACTGAAGCTTTCTTT.

This chain links TRBV27 with TRBJ1-5; TRBD1 matches 7 bases. The CDR3 is 15 amino acids. V gave up 5 bases and J gave up 4 bases; unmatched junction bases: 8. Germline CDR1 is MNHEY and CDR2 is SMNVEV (reference sequence). The CDR3 here is CASSPSAGGNQPQHF. CDR3 nucleotides: TGTGCCAGCAGTCCATCGGCAGGGGGGAATCAGCCCCAGCATTTT.

CDR3 coding DNA: TGTGCCAGCAGCTTAGAGGGCCAGAACACTGAAGCTTTCTTT. Translating it yields CASSLEGQNTEAFF. The J gene is TRBJ1-1, the V gene TRBV11-3; D not certain. Germline V lookup: CDR1 SGHNT, CDR2 YENEEA. V was pared by 0 bases and J by 1 base, with 6 bases between. CDR3 size: 14 residues.

This clone was seen only once. The V gene is TRBV10-3, the J gene TRBJ1-2; possible D gene TRBD1, 6 bases. Germline CDR1 is ENHRY and CDR2 is SYGVKD. With 0 bases removed from V and 6 bases from J, the gap between germline ends came to 17 bases. The CDR3 is 16 residues long. In DNA form, the CDR3 reads TGTGCCATCAGTGAGTCGACAGGATCTGGGGGGGATGGCTACACCTTC. Translated, it gives CAISESTGSGGDGYTF.

The chain carries TRBV7-9 and TRBJ1-5; tentative D call: TRBD1 (6 bases). The CDR3 loop spans 18 amino acids. Trimming cost V 3 bases and J 6 bases, with 24 bases left between them. The germline V gene encodes CDR1 SEHNR and CDR2 FQNEAQ (reference sequence). As DNA, the CDR3 is TGTGCCAGCAGCTTTAGGGGGTTAGGACGCCAAGGGGTTCAGCCCCAGCATTTT. This encodes CASSFRGLGRQGVQPQHF.

This rearrangement joins TRBV4-1 to TRBJ2-7; the D gene is possibly TRBD2 (6 bases). CDR3 length: 15 residues. Germline V gene lookup returns CDR1 MGHRA and CDR2 YSYEKL. V lost 5 bases to trimming and J lost 7 bases, with 21 bases between them. CDR3 protein: CASSYRGSGLIEQYF. As DNA, the CDR3 is TGCGCCAGCAGCTACCGGGGTAGCGGTCTTATAGAGCAGTACTTC.

This chain joins TRBV4-2 and TRBJ2-7, with 9 bases lining up with TRBD2. V trimming: 2 bases; J trimming: 6 bases; junction bases outside the gene matches: 17. Germline values: CDR1 LGHNA, CDR2 YNFKEQ. The CDR3 totals 18 residues. The CDR3 DNA reads TGTGCCAGCAGCCAAAGTGCTAGCGGGATTAATATCGGGTCCGAGCAGTACTTC. This gives the protein CASSQSASGINIGSEQYF.

The V gene is TRBV9, the J gene TRBJ2-2, with TRBD2 matching 10 bases. V gave up 0 bases and J gave up 3 bases; unmatched junction bases: 5. This CDR3 contains 17 residues. Germline V CDR1 and CDR2: SGDLS, YYNGEE. The chain's CDR3 is CASSVDRTSGYTGELFF. CDR3 DNA sequence: TGTGCCAGCAGCGTAGACAGGACTAGCGGTTACACCGGGGAGCTGTTTTTT. Full variable domain (missing parts from reference TRBV9 and TRBJ2-2): DSGVTQTPKHLITATGQRVTLRCSPRSGDLSVYWYQQSLDQGLQFLIQYYNGEERAKGNILERFSAQQFPDLHSELNLSSLELGDSALYFCASSVDRTSGYTGELFFGEGSRLTVL.

The chain links TRBV7-2 to TRBJ1-4, with D perhaps matching TRBD1 (6 bases). The V and J ends lost 2 bases and 7 bases respectively, with 11 bases between them. This CDR3 contains 14 residues. Per the germline V gene, CDR1 is SGHTA and CDR2 is FQGNSA. The CDR3 region is CASSLQGGGEKLFF. The CDR3 DNA reads TGTGCCAGCAGCTTACAGGGAGGGGGTGAAAAACTGTTTTTT.

The chain is built from TRBV7-2 and TRBJ2-6; D perhaps matches TRBD2 (5 bases). This CDR3 contains 16 residues. Trimming left V 0 bases short and J 4 bases short, with 10 bases between. Germline V gene sequence: CDR1 SGHTA, CDR2 FQGNSA. This chain's CDR3 is CASSLAASPGANVLTF. Written as DNA, the CDR3 is TGTGCCAGCAGCTTAGCGGCTAGCCCAGGGGCCAACGTCCTGACTTTC.